This TCR beta chain is from a study of T cells in localized non-small cell lung cancer (dated by TCRdb to 2018 to 2021). In the study overall: T cell repertoires of approximately 250 early-stage NSCLC patients were analyzed, with tumors being compared against uninvolved tumor-adjacent lungs. All 240 or so NSCLC patients in the cohort were treatment-naive and had localized lung tumors that were resected. The mean age of the NSCLC patients was just over 65 years, with 120 to 150 men and 100 to 110 women.

The paper's findings and limits, for the study overall: Of the top 100 tumor clones, a median of 57 were detected in paired uninvolved adjacent lung; about 26 were also among that lung's top 100. Since the design was exploratory, TCR variables were selected using unadjusted p-values with no false-discovery rate correction. Because multi-region sequencing of the tumors was not done, intratumor heterogeneity could not be ruled out. Uninvolved tumor-adjacent lung showed the highest T cell clonality, higher than tumor, which suggests more focused antigenic responses in the uninvolved tumor-adjacent lung. Longer overall survival was associated with higher blood T cell density, whereas shorter survival was associated with higher adjacent-lung clonality.

At diagnosis, tumor, uninvolved tumor-adjacent lung and peripheral blood were collected and then preserved as a mix of FFPE and fresh-frozen material. For TCR repertoire profiling, blood samples were analyzed as peripheral blood mononuclear cells. At the junction V is shortened by 6 bases and J by 2 bases; bases outside the gene matches: 5. From cysteine to phenylalanine, the CDR3 is 14 amino acids long. Only the CDR3 region is kept as DNA, spanning 42 bases read in frame from base 1. The germline V gene yields MNHEY for CDR1 and SVGAGI for CDR2. The immunoSEQ Assay was used to sequence TCR beta CDR3 regions from DNA. In the source study's methods: T cell density was computed as TCR beta template counts normalized to usable DNA estimated by amplifying housekeeping genes. Using the preseqR package, richness was estimated by extrapolating to 120,000 templates for tissue samples and 400,000 templates for PBMC samples. Clonality was defined by subtracting Pielou's evenness from one. Tissue-enriched TCRs were identified by differential abundance testing using productive amino-acid clonotypes, minimum total count 5 and alpha 0.1. The Jaccard Index and the Morisita Overlap Index were used to quantify repertoire overlap between compartments. GLIPH grouped TCR beta CDR3s together with public tetramer-defined viral CDR3s, and a viral motif had to include at least three viral sequences and show V-gene enrichment. In its TCRdb copy, this immuneACCESS table keeps in-frame sequences only and misses some clones. Where compared with another copy, unresolved V genes explain less than half of these, and the others have no known cause. The V and J calls and clone size come from that table; D and trimming were worked out from the DNA. The sample contains approximately 41,000 clones, roughly 85% of them found a single time. The leading ten clones occupy more than 5.5% of the sample.

A note on this clone: The target of this receptor is not known. No base quality values were provided; no much bigger clone lies one nucleotide off.

This specimen was peripheral blood mononuclear cells, taken before any cancer treatment. The clonotype originates from a male donor at least 60 years old with stage II lung adenocarcinoma. The sequence is built from TRBV6-5 and TRBJ2-3, with 7 junctional bases fitting TRBD2. The sequenced DNA is TGTGCCAGCAGGCGGGAGAGGTCCACAGATACGCAGTATTTT. It translates as CASRRERSTDTQYF.